Listed below are T cell receptor beta chains from one sample, sequenced in a study of CD8 T cells in Susac syndrome. TCRdb redid the calling of the immunoSEQ multiplex PCR reads with MiXCR, one entry per CDR3 protein. The sample holds 210,000 or so distinct CDR3 sequences, approximately 94% seen once. Sample: CD4+ T cells from PBMCs. These receptors originate from a human donor with Susac syndrome. The CDR3 runs from the conserved cysteine through the conserved F or W. The D gene is left open where the match is weak. Clone size is shown for a subset of rows, as once, few, many or a class of expanded clone.

V	D	J	size	CDR3	DNA
TRBV7-2	.	TRBJ2-1	.	CASSLGRLRNNEQFF	TGTGCCAGCAGCTTAGGGCGTCTGCGCAACAATGAGCAGTTCTTC
TRBV12-3/TRBV12-4	.	TRBJ1-1	.	CASSLAGAEDEAFF	TGTGCCAGCAGTTTAGCGGGAGCGGAGGATGAAGCTTTCTTT
TRBV6-6	.	TRBJ1-4	once	CASGDAEKLFF	TGTGCCAGCGGGGACGCGGAAAAACTGTTTTTT
TRBV20-1	.	TRBJ2-1	.	CSARDSSSYNEQFF	TGCAGTGCGCGGGACTCGAGCTCCTACAATGAGCAGTTCTTC
TRBV28	TRBD1	TRBJ1-1	.	CASEDRAWNTEAFF	TGTGCCAGCGAGGACAGGGCTTGGAACACTGAAGCTTTCTTT
TRBV21-1	.	TRBJ2-4	.	CASSAPMEGPNIQYF	TGTGCCAGCAGCGCACCTATGGAGGGGCCAAACATTCAGTACTTC
TRBV6-5	.	TRBJ2-3	.	CASSRGSTDTQYF	TGTGCCAGCAGTCGCGGAAGCACAGATACGCAGTATTTT
TRBV7-2	TRBD2	TRBJ2-3	.	CASSPGLVTDTQYF	TGTGCCAGCAGCCCTGGACTAGTCACAGATACGCAGTATTTT
TRBV29-1	.	TRBJ1-2	once	CSVEVGDGYTF	TGCAGCGTTGAGGTGGGGGATGGCTACACCTTC
TRBV5-1	.	TRBJ2-4	.	CASSLGDNQYF	TGCGCCAGCAGCTTGGGGGACAACCAGTACTTC
TRBV15	.	TRBJ2-2	once	CATSRGARENTGELFF	TGTGCCACCAGCAGAGGAGCAAGAGAGAACACCGGGGAGCTGTTTTTT
TRBV9	.	TRBJ1-3	once	CASSVGTDESSGNTIYF	TGTGCCAGCAGCGTTGGCACAGATGAGAGCTCTGGAAACACCATATATTTT
TRBV3-1	.	TRBJ2-7	.	CASRKGDQSYEQYF	TGTGCCAGCAGAAAGGGAGACCAATCCTACGAGCAGTACTTC
TRBV12-3/TRBV12-4	.	TRBJ1-5	.	CATAMTGQALSHQPQHF	TGTGCCACTGCAATGACTGGGCAGGCCCTATCGCATCAGCCCCAGCATTTT
TRBV27	TRBD1	TRBJ2-1	.	CASRSPGQGRNEQFF	TGTGCCAGCAGGTCACCGGGACAGGGTCGCAATGAGCAGTTCTTC
TRBV4-3	.	TRBJ1-4	.	CASSQTQGDEKLFF	TGCGCCAGCAGCCAAACACAGGGTGATGAAAAACTGTTTTTT
TRBV20-1	TRBD1	TRBJ1-5	.	CSASTDRGGNQPQHF	TGCAGTGCTTCCACAGACAGGGGTGGCAATCAGCCCCAGCATTTT
TRBV6-5	TRBD2	TRBJ2-5	.	CASTPGLAQQETQYF	TGTGCCAGCACCCCGGGACTAGCGCAACAAGAGACCCAGTACTTC
TRBV24-1	.	TRBJ2-5	.	CATSDRETQYF	TGTGCCACCAGTGATCGAGAGACCCAGTACTTC
TRBV20-1	TRBD2	TRBJ2-3	.	CSARGLAVVKDTQYF	TGCAGTGCTAGAGGACTAGCTGTTGTGAAAGATACGCAGTATTTT
TRBV20-1	.	TRBJ2-3	.	CSASRTDTQYF	TGCAGTGCTAGCAGGACAGATACGCAGTATTTT
TRBV4-2	.	TRBJ1-2	.	CASSQEYRGYGYTF	TGTGCCAGCAGCCAAGAATATAGGGGCTATGGCTACACCTTC
TRBV19	.	TRBJ1-1	.	CASIPVANTEAFF	TGTGCCAGTATCCCCGTGGCGAACACTGAAGCTTTCTTT
TRBV4-3	TRBD1	TRBJ1-6	.	CASSQPGGAVNSPLHF	TGCGCCAGCAGCCAACCAGGGGGCGCGGTCAATTCACCCCTCCACTTT
TRBV7-2	TRBD1	TRBJ2-1	.	CASSLTGTGPSSYNEQFF	TGTGCCAGCAGCCTCACGGGGACAGGACCTTCCTCCTACAATGAGCAGTTCTTC
TRBV7-2	.	TRBJ2-3	.	CASSSNPPPDTQYF	TGTGCCAGCAGCTCCAACCCACCCCCGGATACGCAGTATTTT
TRBV5-1	.	TRBJ2-5	.	CASSLAGQATVETQYF	TGCGCCAGCAGCTTGGCAGGCCAGGCCACCGTAGAGACCCAGTACTTC
TRBV4-1	.	TRBJ1-2	.	CASSQDPLVIRGYTF	TGCGCCAGCAGCCAAGACCCGCTTGTCATAAGGGGCTACACCTTC
TRBV4-3	.	TRBJ2-3	.	CASSQQGSTGDTQYF	TGCGCCAGCAGCCAACAGGGGAGCACTGGAGATACGCAGTATTTT
TRBV7-3	.	TRBJ2-7	.	CASSFRDSRDEQYF	TGTGCCAGCAGCTTCCGGGACTCCCGGGACGAGCAGTACTTC
TRBV3-1	TRBD1	TRBJ2-7	.	CASSQYRGPSSYEQYF	TGTGCCAGCAGCCAGTACAGGGGGCCGAGCTCCTACGAGCAGTACTTC
TRBV11-3	TRBD1	TRBJ1-1	once	CASSLLQGQAFF	TGTGCCAGCAGCCTCTTACAGGGGCAAGCTTTCTTT
TRBV19	.	TRBJ1-1	.	CASSIKGWTEAFF	TGTGCCAGTAGTATTAAGGGGTGGACTGAAGCTTTCTTT
TRBV10-3	TRBD1	TRBJ2-7	.	CAISDPARDRDLGQYF	TGTGCCATCAGTGACCCCGCGAGGGACAGGGATCTTGGGCAGTACTTC
TRBV11-3	.	TRBJ2-3	.	CASSFSPGPTDTQYF	TGTGCCAGCAGCTTCTCACCGGGGCCCACAGATACGCAGTATTTT
TRBV5-4	.	TRBJ2-1	.	CASSLSRGDEQFF	TGTGCCAGCAGCTTGTCGAGGGGCGATGAGCAGTTCTTC
TRBV9	.	TRBJ1-2	.	CASSVEPHGYGYTF	TGTGCCAGCAGCGTAGAACCTCATGGCTATGGCTACACCTTC
TRBV30	.	TRBJ1-5	.	CAWREVGGNQPQHF	TGTGCCTGGAGAGAAGTCGGAGGCAATCAGCCCCAGCATTTT
TRBV20-1	TRBD1	TRBJ2-1	.	CSVTGQTGGYNEQFF	TGCAGTGTTACAGGGCAAACAGGGGGCTACAATGAGCAGTTCTTC
TRBV7-2	.	TRBJ1-4	.	CASSPDRPAGNEKLFF	TGTGCCAGCAGTCCGGACCGGCCCGCTGGTAATGAAAAACTGTTTTTT
TRBV5-4	TRBD1	TRBJ2-5	.	CASSLEGAGETQYF	TGTGCCAGCAGCTTGGAGGGGGCGGGAGAGACCCAGTACTTC